The 25 T cell receptor beta chains given below trace back to one sample, sequenced in a study of blood T cell repertoires in COVID-19. Using immunoSEQ multiplex PCR, the repertoire was profiled, and TCRdb retains in-frame clones only, with some absent. There are about 170,000 clones in the sample; 82% occur only once, and 10% to 13% lies in the top ten. Sequenced sample: peripheral blood. These receptors originate from a woman older than 75 with active or convalescent COVID-19.

The chain recombines TRBV5-4 with TRBJ1-1; D gene unclear. This CDR3 has 13 residues. Trimming cost V 0 bases and J 4 bases, with 7 bases left between them. CDR1 and CDR2 from the germline V gene are SGHNT and YYREEE (reference sequence). The CDR3: CASSLERSTEAFF. CDR3 DNA sequence: TGTGCCAGCAGCTTGGAGAGATCCACTGAAGCTTTCTTT.

The rearrangement joins TRBV18 to TRBJ1-1, with TRBD1 matching over 7 bases. The germline CDR1 and CDR2 sequences are KGHSH and LQKENI. The CDR3 runs to 13 residues. After removal of 7 bases from V and 4 bases from J, the junction contained 6 bases not matched to a gene. CDR3 amino acids: CASLTSGGTEAFF. The CDR3 DNA follows: TGTGCCAGCTTAACCTCAGGGGGCACTGAAGCTTTCTTT.

The genes are TRBV28 and TRBJ1-6; no clear D gene. Looked up from germline, CDR1 is MDHEN and CDR2 is SYDVKM. V dropped 7 bases and J dropped 8 bases, with 15 bases sitting between them. This CDR3 region has 14 residues. CDR3 DNA: TGTGCCAGCACTGAACTTCAAAGATATTCACCCCTCCACTTT. Translated: CASTELQRYSPLHF.

As regards this clone: Other DNA sequences in this specimen translate into the identical CDR3. J is TRBJ2-3 and V is TRBV7-9; D remains unclear. The germline V gene has CDR1 SEHNR and CDR2 FQNEAQ (reference sequence). The CDR3 consists of 13 residues. V lost 3 bases and J lost 3, with 7 bases in between. The CDR3: CASSLEFTDTQYF. The CDR3 DNA is TGTGCCAGCAGCTTGGAGTTTACAGATACGCAGTATTTT.

This clone was counted a single time. The chain couples TRBV11-2 to TRBJ1-2; D unclear. Germline values: CDR1 SGHAT, CDR2 FQNNGV. The CDR3 length is 13 residues. Trimming shortened V by 5 bases and J by 3 bases, and 10 bases separated the two germline ends. The CDR3 DNA reads TGTGCCAGCAGCCTCGGAGCGGACTATGGCTACACCTTC. It specifies CASSLGADYGYTF.

This chain uses TRBV3-1 (or the pseudogene TRBV3-2) with TRBJ1-6, with a weak D call TRBD1 (5 bases). CDR3 length: 14 residues. V lost 2 bases, J lost 5 bases, and 7 bases lay in between. Looked up from germline, CDR1 is LGHDT and CDR2 is YNNKEL (reference sequence). The CDR3 nucleotides read TGTGCCAGCAGCCAATCAGGGAATAATTCACCCCTCCACTTT. This sequence encodes CASSQSGNNSPLHF.

This sequence joins TRBV15 and TRBJ2-1, with D tentatively TRBD2 (6 bases). CDR1 LNHNV and CDR2 YYDKDF come from the germline V gene (reference sequence). This CDR3 comprises 18 residues. Trimming cost V 3 bases and J 10 bases, with 28 bases left between them. The DNA of the CDR3 is TGTGCCACCAGCAGTAGAACAGCTCGGGAGTACCCTGGTATGGAGCAGTTCTTC. Encoded protein: CATSSRTAREYPGMEQFF.

The V call is TRBV18, the J call TRBJ1-1, with TRBD1 matching 7 bases. CDR3 length: 17 amino acids. Germline V CDR1 and CDR2: KGHSH, LQKENI. The V and J ends lost 2 bases and 4 bases, in that order; junction bases with no gene match: 13. The DNA of the CDR3 is TGTGCCAGCTCACCAAGAATTCAAACAGGGGCCCCCACTGAAGCTTTCTTT. Protein product: CASSPRIQTGAPTEAFF.

The chain recombines TRBV3-1 (or the pseudogene TRBV3-2) with TRBJ2-3, with 14 bases lining up with TRBD2. V gave up 5 bases and J gave up 6 bases; unmatched junction bases: 7. This CDR3 comprises 16 residues. From germline, CDR1 is LGHDT and CDR2 YNNKEL (reference sequence). CDR3 amino acids: CASSATGLAGADTQYF. CDR3 nucleotide sequence: TGTGCCAGCAGCGCTACGGGACTAGCGGGAGCGGATACGCAGTATTTT.

The chain has TRBV6-1 and TRBJ1-4, with 8 bases that match TRBD1. The CDR3 totals 14 residues. CDR1 and CDR2 from the germline V gene are MNHNS and SASEGT. The junction had 2 bases not matched to a gene; V was cut back by 3 bases and J by 5 bases. The CDR3 loop reads CASSDRGRNEKLFF. In DNA form, the CDR3 reads TGTGCCAGCAGTGACAGGGGGCGAAATGAAAAACTGTTTTTT.

The J gene is TRBJ2-7, the V gene TRBV7-2; D perhaps matches TRBD2 (5 bases). The CDR3 is 13 residues long. The V end lost 2 bases, the J end lost 4 bases, and 9 bases lay between the germline ends. Germline V gene lookup returns CDR1 SGHTA and CDR2 FQGNSA. The CDR3 sequence: CASSLTRYYEQYF. Written as DNA, the CDR3 is TGTGCCAGCAGCTTAACTAGGTATTACGAGCAGTACTTC.

CDR3 bases: TGTGCCAGCAGTTCCCCCCACAGGGGGAATGAAAAACTGTTTTTT. The encoded protein is CASSSPHRGNEKLFF. V usage is TRBV6-5 and J usage is TRBJ1-4; 8 bases map to TRBD1. With V trimmed by 4 bases and J by 5 bases, 6 bases remained unmatched. Germline loops: CDR1 MNHEY, CDR2 SVGAGI. CDR3 length: 15 residues.

This chain links TRBV2 with TRBJ2-1; 8 bases are a match to TRBD2. CDR1 and CDR2 from the germline V gene are SNHLY and FYNNEI. The CDR3 totals 14 residues. Trimming removed 7 bases from V and 10 bases from J; junction bases left unmatched: 12. CDR3 in amino acids: CASKAQLAGWEQFF. The CDR3 DNA sequence: TGTGCCAGCAAGGCTCAGCTAGCGGGTTGGGAGCAGTTCTTC.

The CDR3 loop reads CASSLLGGRNNEQFF. The CDR3 DNA reads TGTGCCAGCAGCTTATTGGGCGGGAGAAACAATGAGCAGTTCTTC. The chain links TRBV7-9 to TRBJ2-1; 7 bases fit TRBD2. The germline CDR1 and CDR2 sequences are SEHNR and FQNEAQ (reference sequence). The CDR3 contains 15 residues. V was pared by 2 bases and J by 5 bases, with 6 bases of the junction left unmatched.

The chain employs TRBV18 and TRBJ1-5; the match to TRBD1 covers 9 bases. The J segment lost 4 bases and the V segment lost 2 bases, leaving 3 bases of the junction unmatched. The germline V gene has CDR1 KGHSH and CDR2 LQKENI. The CDR3 length is 15 residues. CDR3 in DNA: TGTGCCAGCTCACCATGGACAGGGGATAATCAGCCCCAGCATTTT. Translating it yields CASSPWTGDNQPQHF.

The chain carries TRBV27 and TRBJ2-2; 11 bases are a match to TRBD1. The CDR3 length is 22 residues. V shed 2 bases and J 0 bases; nucleotides not matched to a gene: 17. Germline V gene sequence: CDR1 MNHEY, CDR2 SMNVEV (reference sequence). The CDR3 spells CASSLKYPRDRGFDSNTGELFF. The CDR3 coding sequence is TGTGCCAGCAGTTTAAAATATCCACGGGACAGGGGGTTTGACTCGAACACCGGGGAGCTGTTTTTT.

This chain uses TRBV7-9 with TRBJ1-1; 10 bases are a match to TRBD1. The CDR3 has 16 residues. V shed 5 bases and J 1 base; nucleotides not matched to a gene: 7. Germline V gene lookup returns CDR1 SEHNR and CDR2 FQNEAQ (reference sequence). CDR3 DNA: TGTGCCAGCAGCGATAACCGGGACAGGGGGAACACTGAAGCTTTCTTT. Encoded protein: CASSDNRDRGNTEAFF.

This clone was detected a few times. The chain carries TRBV5-8 and TRBJ2-4, with a tentative D call TRBD2 (6 bases). The CDR3 is 17 residues long. The V and J ends lost 0 bases and 0 bases respectively, with 13 bases between them. Germline V gene sequence: CDR1 SGHTS, CDR2 YDEGEE. CDR3 amino acids: CASSLAAGSLAKNIQYF. The CDR3 DNA reads TGTGCCAGCAGCTTGGCGGCGGGGAGTCTAGCCAAAAACATTCAGTACTTC.

The chain has TRBV19 and TRBJ2-5; tentatively, D is TRBD1 (6 bases). The CDR3 sequence is 13 residues long. V lost 6 bases to trimming and J lost 3 bases, with 11 bases between them. Germline values: CDR1 LNHDA, CDR2 SQIVND (reference sequence). CDR3 sequence reads: CASRKNREETQYF. The CDR3 coding sequence is TGTGCCAGTAGGAAAAACAGGGAAGAGACCCAGTACTTC.

The V and J genes are TRBV20-1 and TRBJ1-2, with TRBD1 as a possible D gene (5 bases). The CDR3 runs to 11 residues. Germline V gives CDR1 DFQATT, CDR2 SNEGSKA (reference sequence). V lost 3 bases to trimming and J lost 7 bases, with 9 bases between them. The CDR3 protein is CSARDNPGYTF. The CDR3 bases are TGCAGTGCTAGGGACAACCCTGGCTACACCTTC.

DNA for the CDR3: TGTGCCAGCAGCCACAGGACCGGGACTAGCGACAATGAGCAGTTCTTC. This gives the protein CASSHRTGTSDNEQFF. The V call is TRBV3-1 (or the pseudogene TRBV3-2), the J call TRBJ2-1, with TRBD2 matching over 10 bases. V shed 3 bases and J 5 bases; nucleotides not matched to a gene: 7. The germline V gene encodes CDR1 LGHDT and CDR2 YNNKEL (reference sequence). This CDR3 contains 16 residues.

The V and J genes are TRBV28 and TRBJ1-5; 7 nucleotides align to TRBD1. The CDR3 has 15 amino acids. Germline CDR1 and CDR2: MDHEN and SYDVKM. Trimming cost V 5 bases and J 4 bases; bases outside gene matches: 8. CDR3 DNA sequence: TGTGCCAGCAGTCCACCAGGCAGGGGGAATCAGCCCCAGCATTTT. It specifies CASSPPGRGNQPQHF.

In DNA, the CDR3 is TGTGCCAGCAGCTTAGACCCCACAGGAAAAACTTTCTTT. It specifies CASSLDPTGKTFF. The J gene is TRBJ1-1, the V gene TRBV7-3, with TRBD1 as a possible D gene (5 bases). CDR1 is SGHTA and CDR2 is FQGTGA in the germline V gene. The ends were cut back, 2 bases at V and 12 bases at J, with 16 bases in the middle. CDR3 length: 13 residues.

The rearrangement uses TRBV5-8 and TRBJ1-1, with D perhaps TRBD1 (6 bases). Germline V gene data show CDR1 as SGHTS and CDR2 as YDEGEE. Between the trimmed V and J ends, which lost 6 bases and 4 bases, there was a span of 10 bases. This CDR3 is 12 amino acids long. CDR3 sequence reads: CASKRGITEAFF. In DNA form, the CDR3 reads TGTGCCAGCAAGAGGGGGATCACTGAAGCTTTCTTT.

The chain uses TRBV19 and TRBJ1-5; a weak D match, TRBD1 (6 bases). Trimming shortened V by 5 bases and J by 4 bases, and 12 bases separated the two germline ends. Germline V gene lookup returns CDR1 LNHDA and CDR2 SQIVND (reference sequence). The CDR3 covers 14 residues. The CDR3 coding sequence is TGTGCCAGTAGTCATAGACAGGAGAATCAGCCCCAGCATTTT. Its translation is CASSHRQENQPQHF.